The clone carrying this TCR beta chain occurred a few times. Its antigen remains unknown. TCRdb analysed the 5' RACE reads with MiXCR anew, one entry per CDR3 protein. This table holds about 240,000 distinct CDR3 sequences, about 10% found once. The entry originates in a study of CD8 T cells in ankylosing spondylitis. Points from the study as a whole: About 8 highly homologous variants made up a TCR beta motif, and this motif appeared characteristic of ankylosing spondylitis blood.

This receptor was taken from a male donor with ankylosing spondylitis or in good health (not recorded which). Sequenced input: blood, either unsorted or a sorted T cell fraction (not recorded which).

The CDR3 DNA reads as TGCAGTGCTGGCGCGGAGCGATATGGCTACACCTTC. This translates into CSAGAERYGYTF. The V gene is TRBV20-1, the J gene TRBJ1-2; D call uncertain. Trimming left V 5 bases short and J 5 bases short, with 12 bases between. Germline CDR1 DFQATT, CDR2 SNEGSKA (reference sequence). This CDR3 has 12 amino acids.